Below are 17 T cell receptor beta chains sequenced from a single sample in a study of PD-1 blockade in mismatch repair-deficient tumors. Clones were sequenced by immunoSEQ multiplex PCR, and TCRdb holds only the in-frame ones, with some missing. This table has approximately 79,000 clones, roughly 80% appearing once. Sequences were derived from peripheral blood, sampled 44 weeks after starting pembrolizumab. The receptors here all came from an adult with mismatch repair-deficient cancer.

This rearrangement joins TRBV2 to TRBJ1-5, with D maybe TRBD1 (6 bases). This CDR3 has 14 amino acids. Germline V CDR1 and CDR2: SNHLY, FYNNEI. Trimming cost V 7 bases and J 2 bases, with 12 bases left between them. The DNA of the CDR3 is TGTGCCAGCACAAGGGGGTCAGGCAATCAGCCCCAGCATTTT. It translates to CASTRGSGNQPQHF.

The V gene is TRBV30, the J gene TRBJ2-5, with TRBD1 identical over 7 bases. Germline lookup yields CDR1 GTSNPN and CDR2 SVGIG (reference sequence). Unmatched junction bases numbered 11, after V lost 2 bases and J lost 8 bases. The CDR3 runs 14 residues. The CDR3 nucleotides read TGTGCCTGGAGTTGGTCAGGGGGTTTCGTCACCCAGTACTTC. It encodes CAWSWSGGFVTQYF.

In DNA, the CDR3 is TGTGCCAGCACCCCGGGTTGGGGCTCAGATACGCAGTATTTT. It specifies CASTPGWGSDTQYF. The chain has TRBV11-3 and TRBJ2-3, with a possible D match to TRBD1 (5 bases). There are 14 residues in the CDR3. CDR1 and CDR2 from the germline V gene are SGHNT and YENEEA. Trimming took 7 bases from V and 4 from J, leaving 15 bases between them.

This chain links TRBV11-1 with TRBJ2-7, with 7 bases matching TRBD1. With 5 bases clipped from V and 5 bases from J, the junction kept 3 bases outside the gene matches. Per germline, CDR1 SGHAT and CDR2 FQDESV (reference sequence). This CDR3 has 12 amino acids. The CDR3 sequence: CASSIDRDEQYF. The CDR3 coding sequence is TGTGCCAGCAGCATCGACAGGGACGAGCAGTACTTC. The full variable domain, completed using reference TRBV11-1 and TRBJ2-7, is EAEVAQSPRYKITEKSQAVAFWCDPISGHATLYWYRQILGQGPELLVQFQDESVVDDSQLPKDRFSAERLKGVDSTLKIQPAELGDSAMYLCASSIDRDEQYFGPGTRLTVT.

V is TRBV5-6 and J is TRBJ2-1; D unclear. The V and J ends lost 2 bases and 2 bases respectively, with 8 bases between them. The CDR3 consists of 14 residues. CDR1 SGHDT and CDR2 YYEEEE come from the germline V gene. For the CDR3, the DNA is TGTGCCAGCAGCTTTGCCAACCCCTACAATGAGCAGTTCTTC. It specifies CASSFANPYNEQFF.

This clone has a handful of counts. V gene TRBV28 combines with J gene TRBJ2-7; the D is unclear. The germline V gene has CDR1 MDHEN and CDR2 SYDVKM. Trimming stripped 5 bases from V and 6 bases from J, with 11 bases between. The CDR3 contains 12 residues. This chain's CDR3 is CASSPRPSEQYF. The CDR3 coding sequence is TGTGCCAGCAGTCCCCGGCCTTCCGAGCAGTACTTC.

The chain is built from TRBV7-2 and TRBJ2-7; D gene unclear. This CDR3 contains 14 residues. In germline, CDR1 is SGHTA, CDR2 FQGNSA. V was trimmed by 2 bases and J by 0 bases, leaving 8 bases between them. The CDR3 DNA reads as TGTGCCAGCAGCTTACGGCACAACTCCTACGAGCAGTACTTC. This translates into CASSLRHNSYEQYF.

The rearrangement uses TRBV9 and TRBJ2-7; D call uncertain. Trimming left V 0 bases short and J 2 bases short, with 12 bases between. This CDR3 comprises 15 residues. The germline V gene encodes CDR1 SGDLS and CDR2 YYNGEE. As DNA, the CDR3 is TGTGCCAGCAGCGTAGGAAGCTCGGGCCCCTACGAGCAGTACTTC. This sequence encodes CASSVGSSGPYEQYF. Full variable domain (outside the CDR3, taken from reference TRBV9 and TRBJ2-7): DSGVTQTPKHLITATGQRVTLRCSPRSGDLSVYWYQQSLDQGLQFLIQYYNGEERAKGNILERFSAQQFPDLHSELNLSSLELGDSALYFCASSVGSSGPYEQYFGPGTRLTVT.

The genes are TRBV28 and TRBJ1-4; D may be TRBD1 (5 bases). CDR1 is MDHEN and CDR2 is SYDVKM in the germline V gene. V dropped 6 bases and J dropped 6 bases, with 11 bases sitting between them. CDR3 length: 13 amino acids. The CDR3 is CASRSGGDEKLFF. As DNA, the CDR3 is TGTGCCAGCAGAAGCGGGGGAGATGAAAAACTGTTTTTT.

The chain recombines TRBV7-2 with TRBJ2-1; D possibly matches TRBD1 or TRBD2 (5 bases each). The ends were cut back, 5 bases at V and 6 bases at J, with 11 bases in the middle. CDR1 and CDR2 from the germline V gene are SGHTA and FQGNSA. The CDR3 has 13 residues. The CDR3 nucleotides read TGTGCCAGCAGCCCTGTGGGGACCAATGAGCAGTTCTTC. Residues: CASSPVGTNEQFF.

The chain combines TRBV14 with TRBJ2-3; 7 nucleotides agree with TRBD2. Trimming cost V 0 bases and J 2 bases; bases outside gene matches: 8. There are 17 residues in the CDR3. CDR1 SGHDN and CDR2 FVKESK come from the germline V gene. The CDR3 reads CASSQDSWEGHTDTQYF. The CDR3 DNA follows: TGTGCCAGCAGCCAAGATTCCTGGGAGGGGCACACAGATACGCAGTATTTT.

This clone has only a few counts. This chain uses TRBV2 with TRBJ2-7; D is unclear. The germline V gene has CDR1 SNHLY and CDR2 FYNNEI. The CDR3 has 12 residues. Trimming took 4 bases from V and 6 from J, leaving 10 bases between them. The CDR3 DNA reads as TGTGCCAGCAGTGCTGGTGGGCCCGAGCAGTACTTC. Its protein is CASSAGGPEQYF.

This chain links TRBV5-4 with TRBJ1-1; D may be TRBD1 (6 bases). Germline V gene sequence: CDR1 SGHNT, CDR2 YYREEE (reference sequence). The CDR3 consists of 14 residues. Trimming shortened V by 4 bases and J by 1 base, and 11 bases separated the two germline ends. In DNA, the CDR3 is TGTGCCAGCAGCCCGGGGACACGGAACACTGAAGCTTTCTTT. Protein sequence: CASSPGTRNTEAFF.

This clone is medium-sized by share. The V gene is TRBV7-9, the J gene TRBJ2-5; D unresolved. This CDR3 has 14 residues. Deletions cut 5 bases from V and 2 bases from J, with 12 bases between. Germline V gene sequence: CDR1 SEHNR, CDR2 FQNEAQ (reference sequence). CDR3 nucleotide sequence: TGTGCCAGCAGCGCCACGATAGGGCAAGAGACCCAGTACTTC. Translated, it gives CASSATIGQETQYF. Together with reference TRBV7-9 and TRBJ2-5, the CDR3 gives the full variable domain: DTGVSQNPRHKITKRGQNVTFRCDPISEHNRLYWYRQTLGQGPEFLTYFQNEAQLEKSRLLSDRFSAERPKGSFSTLEIQRTEQGDSAMYLCASSATIGQETQYFGPGTRLLVL.

The chain couples TRBV28 to TRBJ2-3; D uncertain. The CDR3 is 15 amino acids. The ends were cut back, 2 bases at V and 0 bases at J, with 9 bases in the middle. Germline V CDR1 and CDR2: MDHEN, SYDVKM. The CDR3 region has the DNA TGTGCCAGCAGTTTAACCGTATCTAGCACAGATACGCAGTATTTT. As protein: CASSLTVSSTDTQYF.

This clone occurred many times. The chain uses TRBV30 and TRBJ1-1; D is uncertain. V lost 0 bases and J 8 bases, leaving 10 bases between the germline ends. The CDR3 runs to 12 residues. CDR1 and CDR2 (germline): GTSNPN, SVGIG (reference sequence). The CDR3, as DNA: TGTGCCTGGAGTGTAAACAGAGGGGAAGCTTTCTTT. Protein: CAWSVNRGEAFF.

The CDR3 DNA reads as TGTGCCAGCAGCTTAGAGGGGGGGGACTATGGCTACACCTTC. This codes for CASSLEGGDYGYTF. The chain is built from TRBV7-9 and TRBJ1-2, with D maybe TRBD1 (6 bases). The CDR3 covers 14 residues. Trimming cost V 1 base and J 3 bases, with 9 bases left between them. Germline CDR1 reads SEHNR; CDR2 reads FQNEAQ (reference sequence).